The TCR beta chain described here comes from a study of T cells in Graves' hyperthyroidism and ophthalmopathy. This clonotype appeared a few times. Regions amplified from RNA transcripts were the TCR beta CDR3 regions. Researchers ran a first-round RT-PCR on the TCR CDR3 using the HTBI primer set. TCRdb re-called the multiplex PCR reads with MiXCR, one entry per CDR3 protein. Counted here are around 250,000 distinct CDR3 sequences, roughly 15% occurring once; the ten biggest clones make up about 14%. CDR3 length: 16 amino acids. Trimming took off 6 bases at V and 6 bases at J, with 18 bases between the two ends. In germline, CDR1 is KGHSH, CDR2 LQKENI.

Source material: blood. J is TRBJ2-6 and V is TRBV18; D is possibly TRBD2 (7 bases). The receptor comes from a woman aged 40 to 50 with Graves' hyperthyroidism that later progressed to Graves' ophthalmopathy. The CDR3 region has the DNA TGTGCCAGCTCCCCCCCGGGGGGCCTCGAGGCCAACGTCCTGACTTTC. Residues: CASSPPGGLEANVLTF.